The 31 T cell receptor beta chains presented below share a single source sample, sequenced in a study of blood T cell repertoires in COVID-19. Assay: immunoSEQ multiplex PCR; the TCRdb copy retains only in-frame clones and omits some. The table shows about 200,000 clones, with roughly four fifths occurring only once. The sequencing sample was made of peripheral blood. The receptor set was obtained from a woman in her seventies with active or convalescent COVID-19.

V is TRBV18 and J is TRBJ1-2; a weak D match, TRBD1 (5 bases). This CDR3 is 15 amino acids long. V gave up 3 bases and J gave up 5 bases, with 16 bases separating them. CDR1 KGHSH and CDR2 LQKENI come from the germline V gene. The CDR3 loop is CASSPSTGTAYGYTF. For the CDR3, the DNA is TGTGCCAGCTCACCCTCCACCGGGACTGCATATGGCTACACCTTC.

J is TRBJ1-1 and V is TRBV29-1, with a possible D match to TRBD1 (6 bases). The CDR3 length is 13 residues. Trimming removed 6 bases at V and 2 bases at J, with 13 bases between. The germline gives CDR1 SQVTM, CDR2 ANQGSEA. The CDR3 is CSVSLTGNTEAFF. CDR3 nucleotide sequence: TGCAGCGTCTCCTTGACAGGAAACACTGAAGCTTTCTTT.

The chain joins TRBV9 to TRBJ2-5; perhaps TRBD2 as D (6 bases). V shed 4 bases and J shed 1 base, with 20 bases lying between them. This CDR3 contains 17 residues. The germline V gene has CDR1 SGDLS and CDR2 YYNGEE. The CDR3 DNA reads TGTGCCAGCAGCACACAGCTAAGGGGAGGAGGCCAAGAGACCCAGTACTTC. It specifies CASSTQLRGGGQETQYF.

This clone appeared a single time. The chain carries TRBV10-3 and TRBJ2-3, with 12 bases fitting TRBD2. Losses at the gene ends were 3 bases for V and 4 bases for J; bases not matched to a gene: 8. Per the germline V gene, CDR1 is ENHRY and CDR2 is SYGVKD. CDR3 length: 17 amino acids. The CDR3 region is CAISEARLAGASDTQYF. The CDR3 DNA sequence: TGTGCCATCAGTGAAGCCCGACTAGCGGGAGCGTCAGATACGCAGTATTTT.

This clone came up a few times. The chain carries TRBV21-1 and TRBJ1-2; the table gives TRBD1 as D, unverified against the DNA. TRBV21-1 is reported as a pseudogene. This CDR3 spans 18 amino acids. The CDR3 region has the DNA TGTGCCAGCAGTGGAACAGGGGGCGTCCCGCGGATTATGGAAGGCTACACCTTC. Translated, it gives CASSGTGGVPRIMEGYTF.

The chain combines TRBV20-1 with TRBJ2-1; D remains unclear. This CDR3 contains 11 residues. From germline, CDR1 is DFQATT and CDR2 SNEGSKA (reference sequence). V lost 8 bases and J lost 3, with 8 bases in between. CDR3 sequence (DNA): TGCAGTTATCCCGGCTACAATGAGCAGTTCTTC. Translation: CSYPGYNEQFF.

The chain is built from TRBV27 and TRBJ2-1, with D maybe TRBD1 (6 bases). The V gene lost 6 bases and the J gene lost 3 bases, with 12 bases spanning the gap. The CDR3 contains 14 residues. CDR1 and CDR2 (germline): MNHEY, SMNVEV (reference sequence). The CDR3 DNA reads as TGTGCCAGCAGGCTAAACAGGGACTACAATGAGCAGTTCTTC. Translating gives CASRLNRDYNEQFF.

The chain couples TRBV5-3 to TRBJ2-1; D not resolved. TRBV5-3 is treated as an ORF (open reading frame) with a function not yet certain. Deletions cut 6 bases from V and 4 bases from J, with 11 bases between. The CDR3 loop spans 13 amino acids. CDR3 bases: TGTGCCAGAACCGGGTCAGAGTACAATGAGCAGTTCTTC. This encodes CARTGSEYNEQFF.

The V gene is TRBV18, the J gene TRBJ1-4, with D hard to call. The germline V gene encodes CDR1 KGHSH and CDR2 LQKENI. This CDR3 is built from 13 residues. Between the trimmed V and J ends, which lost 2 bases and 7 bases, there was a span of 8 bases. The CDR3 DNA sequence: TGTGCCAGCTCACCAGGGCTGGGTGAAAAACTGTTTTTT. Amino acid sequence: CASSPGLGEKLFF.

The rearrangement uses TRBV5-1 and TRBJ2-3, with D tentatively TRBD2 (5 bases). With 3 bases removed from V and 1 base from J, the gap between germline ends came to 18 bases. Germline CDR1 reads SGHRS; CDR2 reads YFSETQ. The CDR3 contains 17 residues. The CDR3 DNA sequence: TGCGCCAGCAGCTACGCCGGGATGAGTTTCCGCACAGATACGCAGTATTTT. It codes for CASSYAGMSFRTDTQYF.

The chain joins TRBV6-6 to TRBJ2-7; TRBD1 might be the D (6 bases). This CDR3 spans 14 amino acids. V was shortened by 1 base and J by 4 bases, with 11 bases between the two germline ends. CDR1 is MNHNY and CDR2 is SVGAGI in the germline V gene (reference sequence). In DNA, the CDR3 is TGTGCCAGCAGTTACTATCACAGGGAATACGAGCAGTACTTC. Translation gives CASSYYHREYEQYF.

The J gene is TRBJ2-7, the V gene TRBV10-2, with 7 bases fitting TRBD2. From germline, CDR1 is WSHSY and CDR2 SAAADI. Trimming cost V 3 bases and J 3 bases; bases outside gene matches: 8. The CDR3 runs to 15 residues. This CDR3 is CASSEAPSGYYEQYF. The CDR3 bases are TGCGCCAGCAGTGAAGCACCTAGCGGCTACTACGAGCAGTACTTC.

The chain links TRBV28 to TRBJ2-7; the match to TRBD1 covers 9 bases. The CDR3 has 15 residues. J was trimmed by 1 base and V by 5 bases; bases with no gene match: 6. Germline lookup yields CDR1 MDHEN and CDR2 SYDVKM. DNA of the CDR3: TGTGCCAGCAGTACACAGGGGGCAAGTTCCTACGAGCAGTACTTC. Translated, it gives CASSTQGASSYEQYF.

This chain joins TRBV30 and TRBJ2-7; 7 positions match TRBD2. Germline V gene data show CDR1 as GTSNPN and CDR2 as SVGIG (reference sequence). The trim removed 2 bases at V and 2 bases at J, leaving 15 bases unmatched. CDR3 length equals 17 residues. The CDR3 loop is CAWSRARMSSGAYEQYF. CDR3 in DNA: TGTGCCTGGAGTCGGGCTCGCATGTCTAGCGGAGCCTACGAGCAGTACTTC.

The chain employs TRBV7-6 and TRBJ2-5; the D is unclear. The V end lost 0 bases, the J end lost 5 bases, and 10 bases lay between the germline ends. CDR1 is SGHVS, CDR2 FNYEAQ, per germline. CDR3 length: 14 residues. The CDR3 region is CASSLAGFGETQYF. The DNA of the CDR3 is TGTGCCAGCAGCTTAGCCGGGTTTGGGGAGACCCAGTACTTC.

The chain couples TRBV3-1 (or the pseudogene TRBV3-2) to TRBJ1-2; no clear D. Looked up from germline, CDR1 is LGHDT and CDR2 is YNNKEL (reference sequence). The V end lost 4 bases, the J end lost 3 bases, and 9 bases lay between the germline ends. CDR3 size: 13 residues. In DNA form, the CDR3 reads TGTGCCAGCAGCCGCACTCGAGACTATGGCTACACCTTC. Translation gives CASSRTRDYGYTF.

This chain joins TRBV18 and TRBJ1-4, with D tentatively TRBD1 (5 bases). The CDR3 is made up of 14 amino acids. The germline gives CDR1 KGHSH, CDR2 LQKENI. Trimming took off 2 bases at V and 7 bases at J, with 11 bases between the two ends. CDR3 sequence (DNA): TGTGCCAGCTCACCAACGGGGGGAGGTGAAAAACTGTTTTTT. Encoded protein: CASSPTGGGEKLFF. The whole variable domain, filled in from reference TRBV18 and TRBJ1-4, reads NAGVMQNPRHLVRRRGQEARLRCSPMKGHSHVYWYRQLPEEGLKFMVYLQKENIIDESGMPKERFSAEFPKEGPSILRIQQVVRGDSAAYFCASSPTGGGEKLFFGSGTQLSVL.

The V and J genes are TRBV6-5 and TRBJ1-4; 10 bases fit TRBD1. Germline loops: CDR1 MNHEY, CDR2 SVGAGI. Trimming took 7 bases from V and 7 from J; bases not matched to a gene: 6. The CDR3 totals 14 residues. As DNA, the CDR3 is TGTGCCAGCACCTGGGACAGGGGAGGTGAAAAACTGTTTTTT. Its translation is CASTWDRGGEKLFF.

This sequence joins TRBV2 and TRBJ1-1, with TRBD1 matching over 11 bases. The CDR3 loop spans 15 amino acids. The V segment lost 7 bases and the J segment 0 bases; nucleotides outside the gene matches: 4. Germline CDR1 and CDR2: SNHLY and FYNNEI. The CDR3 protein is CASMRTGGVNTEAFF. The CDR3 DNA reads as TGTGCCAGCATGCGGACAGGGGGCGTGAACACTGAAGCTTTCTTT.

This clone was seen once. The V gene is TRBV7-3, the J gene TRBJ2-1, with a weak D call TRBD2 (5 bases). Trimming took off 5 bases at V and 5 bases at J, with 16 bases between the two ends. Germline V gene data show CDR1 as SGHTA and CDR2 as FQGTGA. This CDR3 contains 15 residues. DNA of the CDR3: TGTGCCAGCAGCCCTAGCTCGGGGATAGACAATGAGCAGTTCTTC. This encodes CASSPSSGIDNEQFF.

The genes are TRBV13 and TRBJ2-2, with 8 bases matching TRBD2. Trimming cost V 6 bases and J 4 bases; bases outside gene matches: 7. Germline V gene lookup returns CDR1 PRHDT and CDR2 FYEKMQ (reference sequence). CDR3 length: 15 residues. CDR3 protein: CASRPTSGGTGELFF. In DNA form, the CDR3 reads TGTGCCAGCAGACCCACTAGCGGAGGCACCGGGGAGCTGTTTTTT.

The chain joins TRBV5-1 to TRBJ1-1; 7 positions agree with TRBD1. The CDR3 is 16 residues long. V shed 4 bases, J shed 1 base, and the junction held 10 bases outside the gene matches. From germline, CDR1 is SGHRS and CDR2 YFSETQ. The CDR3 nucleotides are TGCGCCAGCAGCGCCCTCGACAGGGTAGGGAACACTGAAGCTTTCTTT. It encodes CASSALDRVGNTEAFF. The whole variable domain, remainder taken from reference TRBV5-1 and TRBJ1-1, is KAGVTQTPRYLIKTRGQQVTLSCSPISGHRSVSWYQQTPGQGLQFLFEYFSETQRNKGNFPGRFSGRQFSNSRSEMNVSTLELGDSALYLCASSALDRVGNTEAFFGQGTRLTVV.

The chain employs TRBV7-8 and TRBJ1-6; 8 bases are shared with TRBD1. The V segment lost 5 bases and the J segment 10 bases; nucleotides outside the gene matches: 4. Germline loops: CDR1 SGHVS, CDR2 FQNEAQ. The CDR3 has 13 residues. This CDR3 reads CASSQNRGSPLHF. CDR3 DNA: TGTGCCAGCAGCCAAAACAGGGGGTCACCCCTCCACTTT. The full variable domain, with the rest looked up from reference TRBV7-8 and TRBJ1-6, is GAGVSQSPRYKVAKRGQDVALRCDPISGHVSLFWYQQALGQGPEFLTYFQNEAQLDKSGLPSDRFFAERPEGSVSTLKIQRTQQEDSAVYLCASSQNRGSPLHFGNGTRLTVT.

The CDR3 protein is CASSREGGANYGYTF. CDR3 in DNA: TGCGCCAGCAGTCGCGAGGGAGGGGCTAACTATGGCTACACCTTC. V and J are TRBV5-1 and TRBJ1-2; the D gene is possibly TRBD1 (5 bases). Germline V gene data show CDR1 as SGHRS and CDR2 as YFSETQ. This CDR3 is 15 amino acids long. V was pared by 5 bases and J by 0 bases, with 14 bases between.

The genes are TRBV5-1 and TRBJ2-3; weak D call: TRBD1 (5 bases). V lost 4 bases and J lost 6, with 12 bases in between. The CDR3 loop spans 13 amino acids. Germline V gene lookup returns CDR1 SGHRS and CDR2 YFSETQ. CDR3 nucleotides: TGCGCCAGCAGCCTAGGGGTGGTTGATACGCAGTATTTT. Translation: CASSLGVVDTQYF.

The rearrangement joins TRBV27 to TRBJ2-1; a possible D gene is TRBD1 (6 bases). Deletions cut 5 bases from V and 4 bases from J, with 9 bases between. There are 13 residues in the CDR3. CDR1 is MNHEY and CDR2 is SMNVEV in the germline V gene (reference sequence). The CDR3 DNA sequence: TGTGCCAGCAGTCCAGGGGTTTACAATGAGCAGTTCTTC. Encoded protein: CASSPGVYNEQFF.

V and J are TRBV5-4 and TRBJ1-2; 11 bases line up with TRBD1. The CDR3 extends over 16 amino acids. Germline V gene data show CDR1 as SGHNT and CDR2 as YYREEE (reference sequence). V dropped 4 bases and J dropped 5; count of bases not matched to a gene: 10. CDR3 sequence (DNA): TGTGCCAGCAGCCTGGACAGGGGGCGTGTTGGTTATGGCTACACCTTC. It encodes CASSLDRGRVGYGYTF. Together with reference TRBV5-4 and TRBJ1-2, the CDR3 gives the full variable domain: ETGVTQSPTHLIKTRGQQVTLRCSSQSGHNTVSWYQQALGQGPQFIFQYYREEENGRGNFPPRFSGLQFPNYSSELNVNALELDDSALYLCASSLDRGRVGYGYTFGSGTRLTVV.

This chain joins TRBV6-5 and TRBJ2-3; the D is unclear. CDR3 length: 11 amino acids. V lost 6 bases, J lost 4 bases, and 5 bases lay in between. Germline CDR1 is MNHEY and CDR2 is SVGAGI. CDR3 coding DNA: TGTGCCAGCAGCGTGTCAGATACGCAGTATTTT. Translation gives CASSVSDTQYF.

This chain joins TRBV2 and TRBJ1-4; the D gene is possibly TRBD1 (5 bases). V was cut by 2 bases and J by 2 bases, with 9 bases left in between. CDR1 is SNHLY and CDR2 is FYNNEI in the germline V gene. This CDR3 is 15 amino acids long. The DNA for the CDR3 is TGTGCCAGCAGTGAACCCCAGGGTACTAATGAAAAACTGTTTTTT. Translated, it gives CASSEPQGTNEKLFF.

The V and J genes are TRBV6-1 and TRBJ1-2; 7 bases are a match to TRBD1. This CDR3 region has 13 residues. In germline, CDR1 is MNHNS, CDR2 SASEGT. After removal of 3 bases from V and 8 bases from J, the junction contained 6 bases not matched to a gene. The CDR3 loop reads CASSELTGLGYTF. CDR3 nucleotides: TGTGCCAGCAGTGAGTTGACAGGGCTGGGCTACACCTTC.

In DNA, the CDR3 is TGTGCCAGCAGGGGGGGAAGCCTAGGGATCGAGCAGTACTTC. Protein: CASRGGSLGIEQYF. The chain joins TRBV6-5 to TRBJ2-7; TRBD2 is a possible D gene (6 bases). Per the germline V gene, CDR1 is MNHEY and CDR2 is SVGAGI. Trimming shortened V by 6 bases and J by 6 bases, and 18 bases separated the two germline ends. The CDR3 has 14 amino acids.